The next 23 T cell receptor beta chains were all read from a single sample in a study of identical twins. TCRdb analysed the 5' RACE reads with MiXCR anew, one entry per CDR3 protein. In the table there are around 480,000 distinct CDR3 sequences, 13% to 15% of which are singletons. The same data also contributed to another study, on yellow fever vaccine responses in identical twins.

Sequences were obtained from CD4+ T cells sorted from blood. The source is a woman between 18 and 30 years old in good health.

This clonotype has a handful of counts. This chain joins TRBV4-2 and TRBJ1-1, with D hard to call. Trimming removed 3 bases at V and 6 bases at J, with 14 bases between. Germline V gives CDR1 LGHNA, CDR2 YNFKEQ. CDR3 size: 14 residues. For the CDR3, the DNA is TGTGCCAGCAGCCATGGCGACTCTTCCCCTGAAGCTTTCTTT. It codes for CASSHGDSSPEAFF.

J is TRBJ2-6 and V is TRBV6-2 or TRBV6-3; TRBD2 matches 9 bases. CDR1 MNHEY and CDR2 SVGEGT come from the germline V gene. The CDR3 runs to 16 residues. V shed 7 bases and J 1 base; nucleotides not matched to a gene: 5. CDR3 in amino acids: CASKLAGPSGANVLTF. In DNA form, the CDR3 reads TGTGCCAGCAAACTAGCGGGCCCTTCTGGGGCCAACGTCCTGACTTTC.

This clonotype has just a few counts. DNA of the CDR3: TGTGCCAGCAGCTACGAGATAGCGGGGGGGCCTGGTAGCACAGATACGCAGTATTTT. Translation gives CASSYEIAGGPGSTDTQYF. The chain links TRBV11-2 to TRBJ2-3, with 11 bases identical to TRBD2. The CDR3 length is 19 residues. Germline V lookup: CDR1 SGHAT, CDR2 FQNNGV. V shed 4 bases, J shed 0 bases, and the junction held 12 bases outside the gene matches.

The chain combines TRBV4-1 with TRBJ2-1, with 9 bases aligning to TRBD2. V was pared by 3 bases and J by 0 bases, with 3 bases of the junction left unmatched. Germline CDR1 is MGHRA and CDR2 is YSYEKL. CDR3 length: 16 amino acids. The CDR3 DNA reads as TGCGCCAGCAGCCAGACTAGCGGACTCTCCTACAATGAGCAGTTCTTC. Amino acids: CASSQTSGLSYNEQFF.

Ten or more counts support this clonotype. The chain is built from TRBV12-3 or TRBV12-4 and TRBJ1-6; D is perhaps TRBD1 (6 bases). V lost 4 bases to trimming and J lost 2 bases, with 9 bases between them. There are 15 residues in the CDR3. The CDR3: CASSSGTTYNSPLHF. CDR3 bases: TGTGCCAGCAGTTCCGGGACAACCTATAATTCACCCCTCCACTTT.

This clonotype has just a few counts. The chain recombines TRBV7-2 with TRBJ2-3; D tentatively fits TRBD1 or TRBD2 (5 bases each). The V and J ends lost 5 bases and 4 bases respectively, with 13 bases between them. This CDR3 spans 14 amino acids. The V gene's germline CDR1 is SGHTA and CDR2 FQGNSA. The CDR3 is CASSRDLTADTQYF. The CDR3 nucleotides read TGTGCCAGCAGCCGGGACCTAACCGCAGATACGCAGTATTTT.

This chain links TRBV20-1 with TRBJ2-5; D uncertain. V dropped 2 bases and J dropped 7 bases, with 11 bases sitting between them. Per the germline V gene, CDR1 is DFQATT and CDR2 is SNEGSKA (reference sequence). The CDR3 runs to 12 residues. The CDR3 DNA sequence: TGCAGTGCTAGACAGCAATCAGGGACCCAGTACTTC. This codes for CSARQQSGTQYF.

There are a few counts of this clonotype. The chain recombines TRBV5-1 with TRBJ2-2, with D possibly TRBD2 on 5 matching bases. The CDR3 has 15 residues. V was pared by 0 bases and J by 4 bases, with 10 bases between. Germline-derived CDR1 and CDR2 are SGHRS and YFSETQ. In nucleotides, the CDR3 is TGCGCCAGCAGCTTGGTAGGCGGGCTCACCGGGGAGCTGTTTTTT. It codes for CASSLVGGLTGELFF.

This clonotype has only a few counts. The V call is TRBV14, the J call TRBJ2-5; D ambiguous. V shed 2 bases and J shed 5 bases, with 9 bases lying between them. The germline V gene encodes CDR1 SGHDN and CDR2 FVKESK. The CDR3 has 13 residues. The CDR3 DNA reads as TGTGCCAGCAGCCAATACGGTTGGGAGACCCAGTACTTC. Residues: CASSQYGWETQYF.

This clonotype was observed a few times. The chain is built from TRBV20-1 and TRBJ2-7, with no clear D. Trimming took 3 bases from V and 2 from J, leaving 11 bases between them. The length of the CDR3 is 13 residues. The V gene's germline CDR1 is DFQATT and CDR2 SNEGSKA (reference sequence). CDR3: CSASGYRAYEQYF. Written as DNA, the CDR3 is TGCAGTGCTAGCGGGTACCGAGCCTACGAGCAGTACTTC.

This clonotype was detected a few times. The chain has TRBV10-2 and TRBJ2-1; D is unresolved. The CDR3 consists of 12 residues. V was clipped by 3 bases and J by 12 bases, with 12 bases between them. From germline, CDR1 is WSHSY and CDR2 SAAADI. The DNA for the CDR3 is TGCGCCAGCAGTGAAACCGACCTCCGGCAGTTCTTC. Translating gives CASSETDLRQFF.

The rearrangement links TRBV5-5 to TRBJ2-5; 10 bases are shared with TRBD2. This CDR3 has 17 residues. The ends lost 5 bases at V and 0 bases at J; junction bases unmatched: 10. The germline V gene has CDR1 SGHKS and CDR2 YYEKEE (reference sequence). CDR3 sequence reads: CASRGLAGVTYQETQYF. CDR3 sequence (DNA): TGTGCCAGCAGGGGCCTAGCGGGGGTAACGTACCAAGAGACCCAGTACTTC. The full variable domain, with the rest looked up from reference TRBV5-5 and TRBJ2-5, is DAGVTQSPTHLIKTRGQQVTLRCSPISGHKSVSWYQQVLGQGPQFIFQYYEKEERGRGNFPDRFSARQFPNYSSELNVNALLLGDSALYLCASRGLAGVTYQETQYFGPGTRLLVL.

This clonotype has a count of ten or more. The J gene is TRBJ2-7, the V gene TRBV6-2 or TRBV6-3; no firm D call. Germline CDR1 is MNHEY and CDR2 is SVGEGT. The ends were cut back, 4 bases at V and 5 bases at J, with 12 bases in the middle. The length of the CDR3 is 13 residues. Here the CDR3 reads CASSFLDSHEQYF. The CDR3 DNA follows: TGTGCCAGCAGTTTTCTAGATTCCCACGAGCAGTACTTC.

This clonotype showed up just a few times. The V gene is TRBV11-2, the J gene TRBJ2-3; 9 positions agree with TRBD2. The germline gives CDR1 SGHAT, CDR2 FQNNGV. Trimming cost V 6 bases and J 0 bases; bases outside gene matches: 4. This CDR3 is built from 15 residues. The CDR3 region is CASRSSGRSTDTQYF. CDR3 nucleotide sequence: TGTGCCAGCAGATCGAGCGGGAGGAGCACAGATACGCAGTATTTT.

This clonotype has a handful of counts. This rearrangement joins TRBV5-1 to TRBJ2-1, with 11 bases identical to TRBD2. Germline V gene data show CDR1 as SGHRS and CDR2 as YFSETQ. The CDR3 has 16 amino acids. J lost 5 bases, V lost 4 bases, and 8 bases had no gene match. The CDR3 nucleotides are TGCGCCAGCAGCCCCGTAGCGGGGGGGCCTAACAATGAGCAGTTCTTC. Translation gives CASSPVAGGPNNEQFF.

The chain couples TRBV12-3 or TRBV12-4 to TRBJ1-1, with D uncertain. Trimming removed 4 bases at V and 0 bases at J, with 6 bases between. CDR3 length: 13 residues. DNA for the CDR3: TGTGCCAGCAGTTCGGTCGTGAACACTGAAGCTTTCTTT. Amino acid sequence: CASSSVVNTEAFF.

This clonotype came up once. This likely comes from a read error, as the CDR3 has no conserved phenylalanine or tryptophan at its end. The chain uses TRBV2 and TRBJ2-5, with TRBD2 as a possible D gene (6 bases). Trimming cost V 0 bases and J 4 bases, with 12 bases left between them. Germline V gene sequence: CDR1 SNHLY, CDR2 FYNNEI. This CDR3 region has 15 residues. The CDR3 DNA is TGTGCCAGCAGTGAAGCCCTAGCGCTGCGAGAGACCCAGTACTTA. Encoded protein: CASSEALALRETQYL.

The rearrangement joins TRBV7-2 to TRBJ2-7, with 11 positions matching TRBD2. The CDR3 runs to 17 residues. Germline CDR1 reads SGHTA; CDR2 reads FQGNSA. The J segment lost 2 bases and the V segment lost 4 bases, leaving 10 bases of the junction unmatched. The CDR3, as DNA: TGTGCCAGCAGCTCGATAGCGGGAGGGGCCCACCCCTACGAGCAGTACTTC. Translation: CASSSIAGGAHPYEQYF.

The chain uses TRBV7-2 and TRBJ2-3, with D uncertain. This CDR3 is 13 amino acids long. Germline values: CDR1 SGHTA, CDR2 FQGNSA. Trimming took 4 bases from V and 6 from J, leaving 11 bases between them. The CDR3, as DNA: TGTGCCAGCAGCTCCCCATTGTCGGATACGCAGTATTTT. Its translation is CASSSPLSDTQYF.

This clonotype came up a few times. The rearrangement uses TRBV12-3 or TRBV12-4 and TRBJ2-1; 9 bases are a match to TRBD2. This CDR3 spans 15 amino acids. V lost 3 bases and J lost 3; bases outside the gene matches: 3. CDR3 DNA: TGTGCCAGCAGTTTGGGGCGGGGGGGCTACAATGAGCAGTTCTTC. Amino acid sequence: CASSLGRGGYNEQFF.

This clonotype was counted ten times or more. The chain uses TRBV4-1 and TRBJ2-5, with D hard to call. Trimming left V 1 base short and J 5 bases short, with 5 bases between. The CDR3 is made up of 12 amino acids. Germline assignment: CDR1 MGHRA and CDR2 YSYEKL. Here the CDR3 reads CASSQVRETQYF. In DNA form, the CDR3 reads TGCGCCAGCAGCCAAGTTCGGGAGACCCAGTACTTC.

This rearrangement joins TRBV29-1 to TRBJ2-1, with 8 bases identical to TRBD1. The CDR3 is 14 residues long. From germline, CDR1 is SQVTM and CDR2 ANQGSEA. Trimming cost V 4 bases and J 1 base; bases outside gene matches: 3. The CDR3 spells CSVGRTGSYNEQFF. CDR3 nucleotide sequence: TGCAGCGTTGGGAGGACAGGGTCCTACAATGAGCAGTTCTTC.

The chain employs TRBV4-1 and TRBJ1-6; a possible D gene is TRBD1 (5 bases). The CDR3 contains 16 residues. Between the trimmed V and J ends, which lost 4 bases and 7 bases, there was a span of 17 bases. The germline V gene has CDR1 MGHRA and CDR2 YSYEKL. CDR3 sequence (DNA): TGCGCCAGCAGCCCAAGCTCTGCAGGGAAAAATTCACCCCTCCACTTT. This codes for CASSPSSAGKNSPLHF.